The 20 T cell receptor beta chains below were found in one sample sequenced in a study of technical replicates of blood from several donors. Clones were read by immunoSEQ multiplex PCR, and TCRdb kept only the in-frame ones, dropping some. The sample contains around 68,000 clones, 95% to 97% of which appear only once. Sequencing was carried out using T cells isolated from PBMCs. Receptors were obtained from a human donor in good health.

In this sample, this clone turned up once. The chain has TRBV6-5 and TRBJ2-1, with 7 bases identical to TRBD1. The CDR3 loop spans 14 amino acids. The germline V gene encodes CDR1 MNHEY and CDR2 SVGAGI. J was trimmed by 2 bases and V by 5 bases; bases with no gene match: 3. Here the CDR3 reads CASSKDRTYNEQFF. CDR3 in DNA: TGTGCCAGCAGTAAGGACAGGACCTACAATGAGCAGTTCTTC.

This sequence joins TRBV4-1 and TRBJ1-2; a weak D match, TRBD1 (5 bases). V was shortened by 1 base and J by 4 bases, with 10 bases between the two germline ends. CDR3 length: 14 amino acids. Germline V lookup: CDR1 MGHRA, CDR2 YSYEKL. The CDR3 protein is CASSQVSRAYGYTF. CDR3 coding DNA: TGCGCCAGCAGCCAAGTATCCAGGGCCTATGGCTACACCTTC.

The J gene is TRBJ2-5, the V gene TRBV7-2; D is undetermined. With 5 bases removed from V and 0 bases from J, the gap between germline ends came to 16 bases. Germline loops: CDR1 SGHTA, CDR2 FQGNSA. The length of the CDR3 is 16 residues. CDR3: CASSVIYTPHQETQYF. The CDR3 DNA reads TGTGCCAGCAGCGTAATCTATACCCCGCACCAAGAGACCCAGTACTTC.

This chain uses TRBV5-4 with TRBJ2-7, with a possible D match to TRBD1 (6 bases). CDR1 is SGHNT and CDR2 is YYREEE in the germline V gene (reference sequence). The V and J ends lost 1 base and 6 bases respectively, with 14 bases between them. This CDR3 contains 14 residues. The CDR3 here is CASSLYQGSFEQYF. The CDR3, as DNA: TGTGCCAGCAGCTTGTATCAGGGGTCGTTCGAGCAGTACTTC.

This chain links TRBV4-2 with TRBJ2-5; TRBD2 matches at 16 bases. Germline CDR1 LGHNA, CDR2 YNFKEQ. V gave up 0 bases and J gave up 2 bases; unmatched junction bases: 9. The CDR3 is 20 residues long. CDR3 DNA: TGTGCCAGCAGCCAAGATCTTTCGAGGGGACTAGCGGGAGGGCAAGAGACCCAGTACTTC. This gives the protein CASSQDLSRGLAGGQETQYF.

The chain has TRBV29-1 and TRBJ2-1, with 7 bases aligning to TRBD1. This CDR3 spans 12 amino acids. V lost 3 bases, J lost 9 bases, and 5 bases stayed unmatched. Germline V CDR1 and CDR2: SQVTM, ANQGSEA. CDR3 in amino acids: CSVDPKGAEQFF. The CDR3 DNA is TGCAGCGTTGATCCCAAGGGGGCTGAGCAGTTCTTC.

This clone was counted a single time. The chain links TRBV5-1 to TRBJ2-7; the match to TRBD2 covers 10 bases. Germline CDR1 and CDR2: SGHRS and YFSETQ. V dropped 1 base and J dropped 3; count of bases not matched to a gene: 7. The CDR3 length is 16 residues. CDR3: CASSLYIAGGDYEQYF. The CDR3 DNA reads TGCGCCAGCAGCTTGTATATAGCGGGAGGTGACTACGAGCAGTACTTC.

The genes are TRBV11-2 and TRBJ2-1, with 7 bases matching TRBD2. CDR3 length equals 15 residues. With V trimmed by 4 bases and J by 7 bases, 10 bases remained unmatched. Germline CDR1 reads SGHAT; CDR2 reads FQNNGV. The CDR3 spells CASSYRTRPGNEQFF. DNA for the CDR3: TGTGCCAGCAGCTACCGGACTAGGCCTGGGAATGAGCAGTTCTTC. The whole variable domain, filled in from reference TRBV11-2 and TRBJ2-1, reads EAGVAQSPRYKIIEKRQSVAFWCNPISGHATLYWYQQILGQGPKLLIQFQNNGVVDDSQLPKDRFSAERLKGVDSTLKIQPAKLEDSAVYLCASSYRTRPGNEQFFGPGTRLTVL.

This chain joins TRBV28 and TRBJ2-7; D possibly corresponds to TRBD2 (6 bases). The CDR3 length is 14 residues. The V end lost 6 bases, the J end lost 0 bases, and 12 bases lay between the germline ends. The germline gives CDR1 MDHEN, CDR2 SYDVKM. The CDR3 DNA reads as TGTGCCAGCAGCCAGATAGCGGTCTCCTACGAGCAGTACTTC. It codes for CASSQIAVSYEQYF. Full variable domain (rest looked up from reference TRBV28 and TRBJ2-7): DVKVTQSSRYLVKRTGEKVFLECVQDMDHENMFWYRQDPGLGLRLIYFSYDVKMKEKGDIPEGYSVSREKKERFSLILESASTNQTSMYLCASSQIAVSYEQYFGPGTRLTVT.

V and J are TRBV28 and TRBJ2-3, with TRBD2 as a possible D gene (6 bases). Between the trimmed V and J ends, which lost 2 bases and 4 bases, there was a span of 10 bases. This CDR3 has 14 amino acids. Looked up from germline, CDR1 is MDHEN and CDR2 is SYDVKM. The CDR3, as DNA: TGTGCCAGCAGTTTAGGGGGGTTATCAGATACGCAGTATTTT. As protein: CASSLGGLSDTQYF.

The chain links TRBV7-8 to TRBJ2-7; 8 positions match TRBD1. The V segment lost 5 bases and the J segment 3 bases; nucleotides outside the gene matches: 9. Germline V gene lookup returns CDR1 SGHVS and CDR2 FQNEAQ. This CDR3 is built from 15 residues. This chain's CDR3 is CASSPRWTGSYEQYF. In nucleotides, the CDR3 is TGTGCCAGCAGCCCCCGTTGGACAGGGAGCTACGAGCAGTACTTC.

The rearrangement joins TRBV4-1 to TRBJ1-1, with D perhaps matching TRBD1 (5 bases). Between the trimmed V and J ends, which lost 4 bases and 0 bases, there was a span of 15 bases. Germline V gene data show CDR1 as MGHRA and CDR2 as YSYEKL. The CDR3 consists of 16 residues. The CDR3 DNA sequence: TGCGCCAGCAGCCCGATGACAGCTAGTATGAACACTGAAGCTTTCTTT. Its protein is CASSPMTASMNTEAFF.

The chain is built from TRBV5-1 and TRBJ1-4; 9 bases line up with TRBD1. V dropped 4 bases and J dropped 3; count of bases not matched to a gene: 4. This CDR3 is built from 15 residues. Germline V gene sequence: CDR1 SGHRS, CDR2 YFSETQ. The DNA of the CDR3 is TGCGCCAGCAGCCAAGGACAGGGGTCTAATGAAAAACTGTTTTTT. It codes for CASSQGQGSNEKLFF.

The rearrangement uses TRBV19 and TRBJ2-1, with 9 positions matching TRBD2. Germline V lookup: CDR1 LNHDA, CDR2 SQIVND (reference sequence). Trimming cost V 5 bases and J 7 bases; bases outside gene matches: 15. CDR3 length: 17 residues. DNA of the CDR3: TGTGCCAGTAGTCCCGAAGGGGGTCGCGGGAGGGGAAATGAGCAGTTCTTC. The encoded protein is CASSPEGGRGRGNEQFF.

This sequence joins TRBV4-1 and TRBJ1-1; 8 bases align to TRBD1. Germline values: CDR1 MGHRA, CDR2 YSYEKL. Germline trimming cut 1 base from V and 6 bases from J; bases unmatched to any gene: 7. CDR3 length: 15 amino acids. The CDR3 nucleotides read TGCGCCAGCAGCCAAGTTACACAGGGGGTCTCTGAAGCTTTCTTT. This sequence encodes CASSQVTQGVSEAFF.

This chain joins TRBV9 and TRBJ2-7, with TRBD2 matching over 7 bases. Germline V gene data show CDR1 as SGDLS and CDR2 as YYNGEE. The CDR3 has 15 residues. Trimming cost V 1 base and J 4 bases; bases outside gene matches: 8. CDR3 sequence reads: CASSVSGGRLYEQYF. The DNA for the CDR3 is TGTGCCAGCAGCGTAAGTGGCGGGAGACTTTACGAGCAGTACTTC.

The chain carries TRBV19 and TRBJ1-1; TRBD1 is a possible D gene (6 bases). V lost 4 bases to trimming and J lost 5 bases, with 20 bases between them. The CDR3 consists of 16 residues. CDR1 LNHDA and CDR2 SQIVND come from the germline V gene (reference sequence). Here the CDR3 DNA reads TGTGCCAGTAGTAGGGAACAGGGTAGGCTGAGAACTGAAGCTTTCTTT. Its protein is CASSREQGRLRTEAFF. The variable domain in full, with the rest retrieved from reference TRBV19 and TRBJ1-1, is DGGITQSPKYLFRKEGQNVTLSCEQNLNHDAMYWYRQDPGQGLRLIYYSQIVNDFQKGDIAEGYSVSREKKESFPLTVTSAQKNPTAFYLCASSREQGRLRTEAFFGQGTRLTVV.

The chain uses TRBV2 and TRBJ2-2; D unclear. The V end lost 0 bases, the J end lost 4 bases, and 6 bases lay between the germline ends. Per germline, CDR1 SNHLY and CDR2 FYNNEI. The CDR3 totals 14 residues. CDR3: CASSEALPTGELFF. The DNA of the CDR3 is TGTGCCAGCAGTGAAGCGCTACCCACCGGGGAGCTGTTTTTT.

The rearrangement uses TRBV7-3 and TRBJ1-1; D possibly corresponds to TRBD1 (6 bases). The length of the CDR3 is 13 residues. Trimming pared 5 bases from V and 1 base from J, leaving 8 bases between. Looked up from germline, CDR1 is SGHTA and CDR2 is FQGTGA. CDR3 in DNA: TGTGCCAGCAGCATGACAGGGAACACTGAAGCTTTCTTT. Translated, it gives CASSMTGNTEAFF.

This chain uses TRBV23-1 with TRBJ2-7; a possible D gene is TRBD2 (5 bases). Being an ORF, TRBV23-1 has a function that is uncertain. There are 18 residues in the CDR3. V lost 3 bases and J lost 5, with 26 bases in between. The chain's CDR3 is CASSHPDPISESPDEQYF. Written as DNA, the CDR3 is TGCGCCAGCAGTCATCCCGACCCCATTAGCGAAAGTCCGGACGAGCAGTACTTC.